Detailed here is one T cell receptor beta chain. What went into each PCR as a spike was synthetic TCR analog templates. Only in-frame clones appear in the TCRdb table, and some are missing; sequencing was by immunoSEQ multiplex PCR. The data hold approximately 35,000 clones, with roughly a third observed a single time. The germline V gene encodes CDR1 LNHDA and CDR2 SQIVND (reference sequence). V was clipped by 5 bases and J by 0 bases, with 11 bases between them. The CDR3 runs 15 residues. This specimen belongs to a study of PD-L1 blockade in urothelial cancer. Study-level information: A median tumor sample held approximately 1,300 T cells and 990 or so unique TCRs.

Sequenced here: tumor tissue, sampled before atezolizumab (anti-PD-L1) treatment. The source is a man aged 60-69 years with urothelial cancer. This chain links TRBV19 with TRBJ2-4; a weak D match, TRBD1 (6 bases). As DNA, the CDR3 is TGTGCCAGTAGTGCAGGGGCGCTAGCCAAAAACATTCAGTACTTC. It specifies CASSAGALAKNIQYF. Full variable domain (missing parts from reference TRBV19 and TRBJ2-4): DGGITQSPKYLFRKEGQNVTLSCEQNLNHDAMYWYRQDPGQGLRLIYYSQIVNDFQKGDIAEGYSVSREKKESFPLTVTSAQKNPTAFYLCASSAGALAKNIQYFGAGTRLSVL.